The source of this T cell receptor (beta chain) is a study of blood T cell repertoires in COVID-19. At the level of the study: Samples came from the United States, Italy and Spain, spanning acute and convalescent COVID-19.

The method was immunoSEQ multiplex PCR; TCRdb's version includes in-frame clones alone and lacks a portion of them. Of about 300,000 clones in the sample, around 90% were seen once. The length of the CDR3 is 14 residues. Germline lookup yields CDR1 SQVTM and CDR2 ANQGSEA. V was pared by 0 bases and J by 4 bases, with 10 bases between. Enrolment of Seattle patients took place during active infection, and they were followed longitudinally. The clonotype was recovered from a woman in her fifties or sixties with COVID-19, enrolled during active disease. This chain connects TRBV29-1 to TRBJ2-1; D is uncertain. Input material: peripheral blood. Here the CDR3 DNA reads TGCAGCGTTGAAGATACCCGAGTTTACAATGAGCAGTTCTTC. Translating it yields CSVEDTRVYNEQFF.